The subject of this entry is one TCR beta chain. No antigen is known for it. A read error is likely, as this CDR3 ends without the conserved phenylalanine or tryptophan. Because the CDR3's place on the DNA is in doubt, the DNA is left out and the CDR3 is given as listed by TCRdb. This specimen belongs to a study of PD-1 blockade in classical Hodgkin lymphoma. Time point denoted: cycle 4 day 1 (C4D1), after more than five weeks of nivolumab. The patients all showed relapse after autologous stem cell transplantation, while their brentuximab vedotin exposure varied. The CDR3 is 8 amino acids in total, end residues counted. The V gene's germline CDR1 is MNHEY and CDR2 SVGAGI. Findings of the study overall: The CD4+ diversity rise by C4D1 was clearest in complete responders. Relapsed/refractory patients reportedly had the lowest baseline TCR diversity, below newly diagnosed patients, who were below healthy donors.

Generated by immunoSEQ multiplex PCR, the TCRdb table keeps only in-frame clones and is missing some. The sample has fewer than 95,000 clones, about 83% seen once. The clonotype was recovered from a human donor with classical Hodgkin lymphoma. V is TRBV6-5 and J is TRBJ2-6. This specimen consisted of peripheral blood mononuclear cells (PBMCs), obtained before the fourth cycle of nivolumab. This chain's CDR3 is CASSYGPK.